This entry lists 13 T cell receptor beta chains sequenced from one sample in a study of T-cell memory formation after mild COVID-19. TCRdb used MiXCR to reprocess the 5' RACE reads, holding one entry per CDR3 protein. The data show some 300,000 distinct CDR3 sequences, about 20% seen once. Specimen: PBMCs or a T cell subset sorted from them (not recorded which). These receptors were collected from a man between 18 and 29 years old who had mild COVID-19 (a few samples of this study predate the infection). Cell type and time point are not known.

This clonotype was detected many times. The chain couples TRBV4-3 to TRBJ1-1, with D tentatively TRBD1 (5 bases). With 0 bases removed from V and 4 bases from J, the gap between germline ends came to 9 bases. CDR3 size: 14 residues. The V gene's germline CDR1 is LGHNA and CDR2 YSLEER. CDR3 loop: CASSQEPGTTEAFF. CDR3 bases: TGCGCCAGCAGCCAAGAACCAGGGACCACTGAAGCTTTCTTT.

This clonotype was detected ten times or more. The genes are TRBV5-1 and TRBJ2-6; D gene ambiguous. The germline CDR1 and CDR2 sequences are SGHRS and YFSETQ. There are 17 residues in the CDR3. V was trimmed by 4 bases and J by 2 bases, leaving 16 bases between them. The CDR3 DNA reads TGCGCCAGCAGCAAGACGGAAGGTAGTGCTGGGGCCAACGTCCTGACTTTC. Encoded protein: CASSKTEGSAGANVLTF.

This chain joins TRBV27 and TRBJ1-2; no definite D call. This CDR3 region has 12 residues. Per the germline V gene, CDR1 is MNHEY and CDR2 is SMNVEV (reference sequence). Trimming stripped 10 bases from V and 4 bases from J, with 13 bases between. The CDR3, as DNA: TGTGCCACCGCGGACGGATTCTATGGCTACACCTTC. Protein sequence: CATADGFYGYTF.

The chain links TRBV5-1 to TRBJ2-7; maybe TRBD1 (6 bases). The germline CDR1 and CDR2 sequences are SGHRS and YFSETQ. This CDR3 spans 17 amino acids. V gave up 4 bases and J gave up 0 bases, with 20 bases separating them. In DNA form, the CDR3 reads TGCGCCAGCAGCCAACTACCCCCGGCAGGGGCCTCCTACGAGCAGTACTTC. Its protein product is CASSQLPPAGASYEQYF.

The chain combines TRBV20-1 with TRBJ2-1; 10 bases map to TRBD2. The V and J ends lost 3 bases and 7 bases, in that order; junction bases with no gene match: 9. The CDR3 is 15 residues long. CDR1 DFQATT and CDR2 SNEGSKA come from the germline V gene (reference sequence). The DNA of the CDR3 is TGCAGTGCTAGGAAGGAGCGGGGGGGCCATAATGAGCAGTTCTTC. Translation: CSARKERGGHNEQFF.

This clonotype occurred a few times. The J gene is TRBJ2-3, the V gene TRBV5-1; TRBD1 agrees at 12 bases. Germline V gene sequence: CDR1 SGHRS, CDR2 YFSETQ. With V trimmed by 2 bases and J by 8 bases, 12 bases remained unmatched. The CDR3 has 17 residues. The CDR3 region is CASSFSIGTGGEGTQYF. The CDR3 region has the DNA TGCGCCAGCAGCTTCAGCATTGGGACAGGGGGCGAGGGTACGCAGTATTTT.

The CDR3 loop reads CASSDWGGGRNEQFF. Written as DNA, the CDR3 is TGTGCCAGCAGCGACTGGGGGGGAGGAAGGAATGAGCAGTTCTTC. The chain has TRBV6-5 and TRBJ2-1; TRBD2 aligns across 7 bases. Germline V gene lookup returns CDR1 MNHEY and CDR2 SVGAGI. CDR3 length: 15 residues. V was clipped by 6 bases and J by 7 bases; unmatched bases: 12.

Ten or more counts support this clonotype. The rearrangement uses TRBV10-3 and TRBJ2-5; 7 bases align to TRBD2. V lost 10 bases to trimming and J lost 0 bases; unmatched junction nucleotides: 5. Germline V lookup: CDR1 ENHRY, CDR2 SYGVKD. The CDR3 has 13 amino acids. The CDR3 DNA reads as TGTGCCAGTCAGCGGGATTACCAAGAGACCCAGTACTTC. Protein product: CASQRDYQETQYF.

This clonotype has a count of ten or more. The genes are TRBV6-6 and TRBJ1-5; D gene unclear. Germline CDR1 reads MNHNY; CDR2 reads SVGAGI (reference sequence). There are 13 residues in the CDR3. Trimming pared 1 base from V and 3 bases from J, leaving 4 bases between. CDR3 sequence reads: CASSYFSNQPQHF. CDR3 DNA: TGTGCCAGCAGTTACTTCTCCAATCAGCCCCAGCATTTT.

This clonotype occurred a few times. The chain uses TRBV7-2 and TRBJ1-1, with 8 nucleotides matching TRBD1. Germline V gene lookup returns CDR1 SGHTA and CDR2 FQGNSA. Trimming at V came to 6 bases and at J to 5 bases, leaving 8 bases not matched to a gene. The CDR3 consists of 14 residues. The CDR3 sequence is CASRNQGAGTEAFF. CDR3 nucleotides: TGTGCCAGCAGGAACCAGGGGGCTGGGACTGAAGCTTTCTTT. The full variable domain, with the rest looked up from reference TRBV7-2 and TRBJ1-1, is GAGVSQSPSNKVTEKGKDVELRCDPISGHTALYWYRQSLGQGLEFLIYFQGNSAPDKSGLPSDRFSAERTGGSVSTLTIQRTQQEDSAVYLCASRNQGAGTEAFFGQGTRLTVV.

DNA of the CDR3: TGTGCCAGCAGCTTAGACGGGGGAGTGACAGATACGCAGTATTTT. It translates to CASSLDGGVTDTQYF. The V call is TRBV7-9, the J call TRBJ2-3, with D possibly being TRBD2 (6 bases). The V end lost 1 base, the J end lost 3 bases, and 11 bases lay between the germline ends. Germline V lookup: CDR1 SEHNR, CDR2 FQNEAQ (reference sequence). The CDR3 is 15 residues long. The whole variable domain, remainder taken from reference TRBV7-9 and TRBJ2-3, is DTGVSQNPRHKITKRGQNVTFRCDPISEHNRLYWYRQTLGQGPEFLTYFQNEAQLEKSRLLSDRFSAERPKGSFSTLEIQRTEQGDSAMYLCASSLDGGVTDTQYFGPGTRLTVL.

This clonotype was picked up a small number of times. The chain is built from TRBV4-1 and TRBJ1-2; the D gene is possibly TRBD1 (6 bases). The germline CDR1 and CDR2 sequences are MGHRA and YSYEKL. V lost 4 bases to trimming and J lost 0 bases, with 15 bases between them. This CDR3 spans 16 amino acids. The CDR3 nucleotides are TGCGCCAGCAGCCTTGTGGGGGGCAGAGCTAACTATGGCTACACCTTC. It yields the protein CASSLVGGRANYGYTF.

Many counts were recorded for this clonotype. The chain combines TRBV11-2 with TRBJ2-5, with D possibly being TRBD2 (5 bases). The CDR3 loop spans 16 amino acids. Trimming cost V 1 base and J 2 bases, with 14 bases left between them. Germline assignment: CDR1 SGHAT and CDR2 FQNNGV. The CDR3: CASSLVRLSGQETQYF. The CDR3 bases are TGTGCCAGCAGCTTAGTAAGACTATCGGGGCAAGAGACCCAGTACTTC.